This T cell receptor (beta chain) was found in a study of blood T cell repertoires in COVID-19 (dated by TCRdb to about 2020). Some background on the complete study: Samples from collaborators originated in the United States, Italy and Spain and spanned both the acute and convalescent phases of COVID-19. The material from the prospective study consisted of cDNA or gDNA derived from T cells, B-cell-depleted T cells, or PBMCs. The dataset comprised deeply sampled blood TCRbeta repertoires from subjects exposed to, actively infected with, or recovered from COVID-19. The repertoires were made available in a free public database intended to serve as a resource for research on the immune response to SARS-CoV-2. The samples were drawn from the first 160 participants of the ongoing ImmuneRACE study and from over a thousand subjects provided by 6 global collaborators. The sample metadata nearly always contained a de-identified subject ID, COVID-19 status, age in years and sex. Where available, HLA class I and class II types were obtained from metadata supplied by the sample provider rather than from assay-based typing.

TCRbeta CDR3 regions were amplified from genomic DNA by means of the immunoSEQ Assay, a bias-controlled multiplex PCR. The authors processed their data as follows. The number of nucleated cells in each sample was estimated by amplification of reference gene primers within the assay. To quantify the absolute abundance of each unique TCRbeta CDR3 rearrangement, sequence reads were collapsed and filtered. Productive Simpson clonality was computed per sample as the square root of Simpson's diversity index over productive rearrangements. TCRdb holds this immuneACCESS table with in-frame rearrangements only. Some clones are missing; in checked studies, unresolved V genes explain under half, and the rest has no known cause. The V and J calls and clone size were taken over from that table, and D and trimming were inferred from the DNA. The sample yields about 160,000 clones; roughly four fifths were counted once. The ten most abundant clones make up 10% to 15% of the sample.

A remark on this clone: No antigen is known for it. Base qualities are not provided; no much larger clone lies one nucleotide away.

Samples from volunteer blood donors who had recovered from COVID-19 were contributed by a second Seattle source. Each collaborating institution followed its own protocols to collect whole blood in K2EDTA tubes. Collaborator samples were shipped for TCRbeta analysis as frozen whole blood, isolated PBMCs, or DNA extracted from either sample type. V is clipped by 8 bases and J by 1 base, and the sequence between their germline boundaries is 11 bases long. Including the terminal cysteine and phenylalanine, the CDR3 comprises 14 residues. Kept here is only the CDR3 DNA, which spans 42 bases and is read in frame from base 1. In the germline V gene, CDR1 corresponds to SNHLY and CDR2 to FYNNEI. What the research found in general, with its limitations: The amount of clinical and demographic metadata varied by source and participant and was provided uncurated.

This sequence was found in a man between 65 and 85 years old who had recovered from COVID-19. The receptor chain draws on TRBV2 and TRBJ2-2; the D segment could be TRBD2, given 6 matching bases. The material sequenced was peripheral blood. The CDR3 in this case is CASVRERNTGELFF. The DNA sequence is TGTGCCAGCGTCCGGGAGCGGAACACCGGGGAGCTGTTTTTT.